Listed here is a single TCR beta chain. Patients from Seattle were sampled longitudinally, starting during active infection. This entry comes from a study of blood T cell repertoires in COVID-19. As for the study in general: Donors in the United States, Italy and Spain gave samples during acute or convalescent COVID-19.

Profiling relied on immunoSEQ multiplex PCR, and the TCRdb table lists in-frame clones only, not all of them. The sample holds hundreds of thousands of clones; roughly nine tenths are singletons and the top ten take roughly 0.92%. The CDR3 runs 15 residues. The junction had 9 bases not matched to a gene; V was cut back by 6 bases and J by 2 bases. Germline V lookup: CDR1 LNHNV, CDR2 YYDKDF (reference sequence). The source material was peripheral blood. The rearrangement links TRBV15 to TRBJ2-5, with 7 positions matching TRBD2. This TCR was recovered from a man younger than 35 with COVID-19, enrolled during active disease. The CDR3 region has the DNA TGTGCCACCAGTCCTGGCGGGGGAGCTCAAGAGACCCAGTACTTC. Its translation is CATSPGGGAQETQYF.